Described below is a single T cell receptor beta chain sequence and its context. Some clones are missing from TCRdb's copy, which holds only in-frame ones; the method was immunoSEQ multiplex PCR. Among fewer than 110,000 clones listed, around 89% were seen once. The V gene end was trimmed by 4 bases and the J gene end by 5 bases; junction bases not matched to a gene: 5. The CDR3 extends over 13 amino acids. The germline V gene encodes CDR1 GTSNPN and CDR2 SVGIG (reference sequence). The data stem from a study of control samples from healthy donors and cancer patients. The chain is built from TRBV30 and TRBJ1-2; 9 positions agree with TRBD1. The receptor comes from a man aged 55-75 years with lung cancer. The material sequenced was PBMCs. The CDR3 sequence: CAWIPDRGYGYTF. The CDR3 DNA follows: TGTGCCTGGATTCCCGACAGGGGGTATGGCTACACCTTC.